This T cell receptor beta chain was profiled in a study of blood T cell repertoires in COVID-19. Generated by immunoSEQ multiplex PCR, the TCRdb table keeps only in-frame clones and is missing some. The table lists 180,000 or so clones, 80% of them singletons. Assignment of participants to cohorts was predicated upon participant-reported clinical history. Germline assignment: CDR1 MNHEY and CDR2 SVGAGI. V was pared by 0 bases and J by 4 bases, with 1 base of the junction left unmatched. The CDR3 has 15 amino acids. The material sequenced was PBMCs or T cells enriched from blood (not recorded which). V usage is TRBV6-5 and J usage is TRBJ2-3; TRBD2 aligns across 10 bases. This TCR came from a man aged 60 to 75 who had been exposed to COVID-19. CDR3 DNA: TGTGCCAGCAGTTACTCGGGGACTAGCGCAGATACGCAGTATTTT. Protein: CASSYSGTSADTQYF.